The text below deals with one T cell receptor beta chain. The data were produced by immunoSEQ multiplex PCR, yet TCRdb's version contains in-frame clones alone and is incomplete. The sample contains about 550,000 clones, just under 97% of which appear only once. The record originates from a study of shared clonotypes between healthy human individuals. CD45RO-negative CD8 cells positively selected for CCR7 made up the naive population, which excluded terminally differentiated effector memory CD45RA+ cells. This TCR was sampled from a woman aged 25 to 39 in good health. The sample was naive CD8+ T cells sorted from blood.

The CDR3 DNA is TGCGCCAGCAGTGAAGGGCGGGAGGGCCCCCACGAGCAGTACTTC. Its protein product is CASSEGREGPHEQYF. V is TRBV10-2 and J is TRBJ2-7; 9 nucleotides line up with TRBD2. The CDR3 has 15 amino acids. CDR1 is WSHSY, CDR2 SAAADI, per germline. V was clipped by 3 bases and J by 5 bases; unmatched bases: 8.